What follows are 10 T cell receptor beta chains derived from one specimen sequenced in a study of OX40 agonist ivuxolimab in advanced cancers. The table came from immunoSEQ multiplex PCR; TCRdb's copy has only in-frame clones and leaves some out. The data contain 90,000 to 100,000 clones, approximately 86% of them singletons. The sample in question was CD4+ or CD8+ T cells sorted from blood, obtained in a trial of the OX40 agonist ivuxolimab. The receptors here all came from an adult with an advanced solid tumor such as melanoma, head and neck, liver or kidney cancer.

CDR3 sequence reads: CASTNGGGRGYTF. CDR3 in DNA: TGTGCCAGTACCAATGGGGGGGGTCGTGGCTACACCTTC. The V and J genes are TRBV19 and TRBJ1-2, with D possibly matching TRBD1 (5 bases). V was pared by 7 bases and J by 7 bases, with 16 bases between. There are 13 residues in the CDR3. CDR1 and CDR2 from the germline V gene are LNHDA and SQIVND (reference sequence).

The chain employs TRBV6-1 and TRBJ1-1; no reliable D call. Trimming stripped 3 bases from V and 4 bases from J, with 9 bases between. CDR1 is MNHNS, CDR2 SASEGT, per germline. The CDR3 loop spans 13 amino acids. For the CDR3, the DNA is TGTGCCAGCAGTGAGCGGGTTCCCACTGAAGCTTTCTTT. Protein product: CASSERVPTEAFF.

The genes are TRBV28 and TRBJ2-1, with TRBD1 matching 8 bases. The CDR3 is 15 amino acids. V lost 3 bases to trimming and J lost 8 bases; unmatched junction nucleotides: 9. Germline V gene sequence: CDR1 MDHEN, CDR2 SYDVKM. In DNA, the CDR3 is TGTGCCAGCAGTTTTCGAGGGGCAGGGGGCGATGAGCAGTTCTTC. The encoded protein is CASSFRGAGGDEQFF.

The genes are TRBV5-1 and TRBJ2-5; 8 bases are shared with TRBD1. CDR3 size: 15 residues. Trimming took 5 bases from V and 1 from J; bases not matched to a gene: 7. Germline V gene lookup returns CDR1 SGHRS and CDR2 YFSETQ. The CDR3 loop is CASRSGQAVQETQYF. As DNA, the CDR3 is TGCGCCAGCAGGTCGGGACAGGCCGTCCAAGAGACCCAGTACTTC.

The chain's CDR3 is CASSPGQGVETQYF. The CDR3 DNA reads TGTGCCAGCAGCCCAGGACAGGGGGTTGAGACCCAGTACTTC. The chain combines TRBV7-9 with TRBJ2-5; 10 nucleotides agree with TRBD1. Germline CDR1 SEHNR, CDR2 FQNEAQ (reference sequence). V shed 5 bases, J shed 5 bases, and the junction held 5 bases outside the gene matches. CDR3 length: 14 residues.

This chain uses TRBV28 with TRBJ1-5, with D unresolved. The CDR3 totals 16 residues. CDR1 is MDHEN, CDR2 SYDVKM, per germline. Trimming shortened V by 2 bases and J by 2 bases, and 13 bases separated the two germline ends. CDR3 amino acids: CASSLSFAAGNQPQHF. The CDR3 DNA follows: TGTGCCAGCAGTTTAAGTTTTGCGGCGGGCAATCAGCCCCAGCATTTT.

The chain uses TRBV9 and TRBJ2-5, with 7 bases matching TRBD1. Germline V gene data show CDR1 as SGDLS and CDR2 as YYNGEE. V shed 4 bases and J 5 bases; nucleotides not matched to a gene: 5. The CDR3 runs 13 residues. CDR3 DNA sequence: TGTGCCAGCAGCCCCCGACAGGGCGAGACCCAGTACTTC. Translated: CASSPRQGETQYF.

CDR3 protein: CASTPRASSGSRGEQFF. The DNA for the CDR3 is TGTGCCAGCACCCCTCGGGCTTCTAGCGGGAGTAGGGGTGAGCAGTTCTTC. V usage is TRBV11-1 and J usage is TRBJ2-1, with 10 positions matching TRBD2. The CDR3 length is 17 residues. Germline CDR1 is SGHAT and CDR2 is FQDESV (reference sequence). J lost 9 bases, V lost 7 bases, and 18 bases had no gene match.

The chain is built from TRBV7-2 and TRBJ2-5; D possibly corresponds to TRBD2 (5 bases). V dropped 3 bases and J dropped 3 bases, with 11 bases sitting between them. Germline V gives CDR1 SGHTA, CDR2 FQGNSA. The CDR3 has 14 amino acids. DNA of the CDR3: TGTGCCAGCAGCTTCGGGATTCTCAAAGAGACCCAGTACTTC. It codes for CASSFGILKETQYF.

The chain links TRBV6-6 to TRBJ2-3, with 7 bases matching TRBD2. Germline assignment: CDR1 MNHNY and CDR2 SVGAGI (reference sequence). J was trimmed by 2 bases and V by 3 bases; bases with no gene match: 8. The CDR3 runs to 16 residues. The CDR3 sequence: CASSYGREPYTDTQYF. The CDR3 DNA is TGTGCCAGCAGTTATGGGAGGGAACCTTACACAGATACGCAGTATTTT.